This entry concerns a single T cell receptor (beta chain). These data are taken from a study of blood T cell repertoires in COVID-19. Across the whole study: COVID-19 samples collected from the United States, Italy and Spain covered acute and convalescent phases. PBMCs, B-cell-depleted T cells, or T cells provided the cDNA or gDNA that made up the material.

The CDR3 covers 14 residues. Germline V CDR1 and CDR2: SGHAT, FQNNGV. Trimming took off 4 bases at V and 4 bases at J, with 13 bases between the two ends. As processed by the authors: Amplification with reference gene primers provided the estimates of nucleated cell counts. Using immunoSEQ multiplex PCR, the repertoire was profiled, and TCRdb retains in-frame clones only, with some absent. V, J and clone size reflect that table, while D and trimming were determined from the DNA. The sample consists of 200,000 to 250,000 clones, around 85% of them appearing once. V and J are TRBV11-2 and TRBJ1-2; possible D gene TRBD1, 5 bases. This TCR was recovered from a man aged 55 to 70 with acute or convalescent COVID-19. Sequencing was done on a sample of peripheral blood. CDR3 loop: CASSYGRGGYGYTF. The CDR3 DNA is TGTGCCAGCAGCTATGGACGGGGGGGCTATGGCTACACCTTC.